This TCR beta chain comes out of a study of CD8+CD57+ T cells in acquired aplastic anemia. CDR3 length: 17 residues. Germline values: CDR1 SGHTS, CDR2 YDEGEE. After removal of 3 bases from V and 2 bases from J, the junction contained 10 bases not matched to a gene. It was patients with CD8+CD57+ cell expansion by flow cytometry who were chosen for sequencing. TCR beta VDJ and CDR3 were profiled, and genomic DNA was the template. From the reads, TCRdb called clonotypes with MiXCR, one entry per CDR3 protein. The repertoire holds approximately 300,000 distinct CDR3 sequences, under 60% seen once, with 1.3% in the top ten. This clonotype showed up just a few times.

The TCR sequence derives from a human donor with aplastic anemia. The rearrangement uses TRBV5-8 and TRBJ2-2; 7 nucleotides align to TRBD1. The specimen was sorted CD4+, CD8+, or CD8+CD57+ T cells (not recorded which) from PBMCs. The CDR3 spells CASSWPKGQRNTGELFF. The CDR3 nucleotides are TGTGCCAGCAGCTGGCCGAAGGGACAGAGAAACACCGGGGAGCTGTTTTTT.